Listed below are T cell receptor beta chains from one sample, sequenced in a study of tumor-infiltrating lymphocytes in primary liver carcinoma. Via MiXCR, TCRdb re-called the multiplex PCR reads, giving one row per CDR3 protein. The sample carries approximately 92,000 distinct CDR3 sequences, more than 65% recorded once. Sequencing was carried out using liver tumor tissue from sampling region 5. The receptors here all came from an older woman with primary liver carcinoma and hepatitis B virus infection. CDR3s include the opening cysteine and the closing phenylalanine or tryptophan. D genes are given only for firm matches. Not every row has a clone size; where given, it reads once, few, many or a size class.

V gene,CDR3 length,J gene,D gene,clone size,CDR3 protein,CDR3 DNA
TRBV12-5,13,TRBJ2-7,.,.,CASGFDRSYEQYF,TGTGCTAGTGGTTTTGACAGGAGTTACGAGCAGTATTTC
TRBV11-2,16,TRBJ2-7,TRBD2,.,CVSSYGGRTSGGEQYF,TGTGTCAGCAGCTACGGTGGGAGGACCTCGGGAGGCGAGCAGTACTTC
TRBV4-1,16,TRBJ1-4,TRBD1,.,CASSLMGNRGDETLFF,TGCGCCAGCAGCCTTATGGGGAACAGGGGTGATGAAACACTGTTTTTT
TRBV11-2,17,TRBJ2-1,TRBD2,.,CASSRRLAGGPGDEKFF,TGTGCCAGCAGCAGGAGACTAGCGGGGGGGCCTGGGGATGAGAAGTTCTTC
TRBV6-6,12,TRBJ2-1,.,many,CASSRTYNEQFF,TGTGCCAGCAGTCGGACCTACAATGAGCAGTTCTTC
TRBV4-2,13,TRBJ1-1,.,.,CASSYRQRSEAFF,TGTGCCAGCAGCTACCGACAGAGGTCTGAAGCATTCTTT
TRBV29-1,15,TRBJ2-7,.,.,CSVAFKLGPRGEQYF,TGCAGCGTCGCTTTCAAGCTCGGGCCACGGGGCGAGCAGTACTTC
TRBV11-2,14,TRBJ2-5,.,.,CTSSFDRSGETQYF,TGTACCAGCAGCTTCGACAGGTCAGGCGAGACCCAGTACTTC
TRBV11-3,14,TRBJ1-1,.,once,CASSYGRSDTGAFF,TGCGCCAGCAGCTACGGGAGGTCGGACACTGGAGCTTTCTTT
TRBV29-1,17,TRBJ2-5,.,.,CSVERQRDQLPFETQYF,TGCAGCGTTGAAAGGCAGAGGGACCAGCTACCGTTCGAGACCCAGTACTTC